One and the same sample provided the 30 T cell receptor beta chains below, sequenced in a study of T cell changes during pregnancy in multiple sclerosis. TCRdb's copy holds only in-frame clones and misses some; the assay was immunoSEQ multiplex PCR. The sample has roughly 110,000 clones, 80% to 95% seen once. The sample in question was peripheral blood, obtained in the third trimester of pregnancy. Receptors originate from a female donor with multiple sclerosis, enrolled in a pregnancy study.

The chain employs TRBV4-2 and TRBJ1-5, with D hard to call. V lost 4 bases and J 0 bases, leaving 10 bases between the germline ends. Germline CDR1 reads LGHNA; CDR2 reads YNFKEQ. The CDR3 loop spans 15 amino acids. CDR3 region: CASSPSGYSNQPQHF. In DNA, the CDR3 is TGTGCCAGCAGCCCGTCGGGGTATAGCAATCAGCCCCAGCATTTT.

The V gene is TRBV7-7, the J gene TRBJ2-1; 8 bases align to TRBD2. This CDR3 comprises 16 residues. Per germline, CDR1 SSHAT and CDR2 FNYEAQ (reference sequence). The junction had 10 bases not matched to a gene; V was cut back by 1 base and J by 8 bases. The CDR3 DNA reads as TGTGCCAGCAGCTTAGAAGCGACGGGAGGGCCACATGAGCAGTTCTTC. This translates into CASSLEATGGPHEQFF.

This rearrangement joins TRBV7-3 to TRBJ2-2; TRBD1 aligns across 7 bases. From germline, CDR1 is SGHTA and CDR2 FQGTGA. CDR3 length: 15 residues. J lost 7 bases, V lost 7 bases, and 12 bases had no gene match. CDR3 sequence: CASNLTDRFGGELFF. CDR3 bases: TGTGCCAGCAACCTAACGGACAGGTTTGGCGGGGAGCTGTTTTTT.

The V call is TRBV27, the J call TRBJ2-1; 7 bases map to TRBD2. The V gene's germline CDR1 is MNHEY and CDR2 SMNVEV (reference sequence). Trimming at V came to 5 bases and at J to 7 bases, leaving 5 bases not matched to a gene. The CDR3 has 13 residues. The CDR3 sequence is CASSPGTNNEQFF. The CDR3 coding sequence is TGTGCCAGCAGTCCAGGGACTAATAATGAGCAGTTCTTC.

This clone was counted once. The chain uses TRBV6-5 and TRBJ2-5; possibly TRBD2 for D (6 bases). This CDR3 has 13 amino acids. The germline CDR1 and CDR2 sequences are MNHEY and SVGAGI. V gave up 7 bases and J gave up 5 bases, with 14 bases separating them. The CDR3 bases are TGTGCCAGCACCCGGCGGGGCGGGGAGACCCAGTACTTC. It translates to CASTRRGGETQYF.

The V and J genes are TRBV2 and TRBJ2-2, with TRBD2 identical over 8 bases. Germline CDR1 SNHLY, CDR2 FYNNEI. This CDR3 spans 14 amino acids. V was clipped by 6 bases and J by 6 bases; unmatched bases: 6. CDR3 loop: CASRGAGVAGELFF. DNA for the CDR3: TGTGCCAGCAGGGGAGCGGGAGTAGCCGGGGAGCTGTTTTTT.

The chain carries TRBV19 and TRBJ2-3; the match to TRBD2 covers 12 bases. Germline CDR1 reads LNHDA; CDR2 reads SQIVND (reference sequence). J was trimmed by 4 bases and V by 9 bases; bases with no gene match: 8. The CDR3 loop spans 15 amino acids. CDR3 sequence: CASASGGDPSDTQYF. CDR3 nucleotide sequence: TGTGCCAGCGCTAGCGGGGGGGACCCCTCAGATACGCAGTATTTT. The entire variable domain, with the rest obtained from reference TRBV19 and TRBJ2-3, is as follows: DGGITQSPKYLFRKEGQNVTLSCEQNLNHDAMYWYRQDPGQGLRLIYYSQIVNDFQKGDIAEGYSVSREKKESFPLTVTSAQKNPTAFYLCASASGGDPSDTQYFGPGTRLTVL.

The count of this clone is one. The chain combines TRBV7-2 with TRBJ2-1; TRBD2 might be the D (5 bases). The CDR3 contains 14 residues. Germline V gene data show CDR1 as SGHTA and CDR2 as FQGNSA. Trimming stripped 5 bases from V and 4 bases from J, with 12 bases between. The DNA for the CDR3 is TGTGCCAGCAGCGCCGCCGGGAATTACAATGAGCAGTTCTTC. Amino acid sequence: CASSAAGNYNEQFF.

The chain has TRBV7-9 and TRBJ1-1, with 10 bases identical to TRBD1. The V segment lost 5 bases and the J segment 5 bases; nucleotides outside the gene matches: 5. The germline gives CDR1 SEHNR, CDR2 FQNEAQ (reference sequence). This CDR3 spans 14 amino acids. The CDR3 nucleotides read TGTGCCAGCAGCCTGACAGGGGGCCGGACTGAAGCTTTCTTT. This encodes CASSLTGGRTEAFF. The variable domain in full, completed from reference TRBV7-9 and TRBJ1-1, reads DTGVSQNPRHKITKRGQNVTFRCDPISEHNRLYWYRQTLGQGPEFLTYFQNEAQLEKSRLLSDRFSAERPKGSFSTLEIQRTEQGDSAMYLCASSLTGGRTEAFFGQGTRLTVV.

This chain uses TRBV15 with TRBJ2-5, with TRBD2 matching over 7 bases. V dropped 1 base and J dropped 5; count of bases not matched to a gene: 16. Germline V gene sequence: CDR1 LNHNV, CDR2 YYDKDF (reference sequence). This CDR3 spans 18 amino acids. Written as DNA, the CDR3 is TGTGCCACCAGCAGAGCATTCGAAGCGGGACCAAGTTTTGAGACCCAGTACTTC. The encoded protein is CATSRAFEAGPSFETQYF.

J is TRBJ2-5 and V is TRBV7-3, with 8 positions matching TRBD2. J was trimmed by 0 bases and V by 4 bases; bases with no gene match: 1. The CDR3 loop spans 14 amino acids. Germline loops: CDR1 SGHTA, CDR2 FQGTGA. Written as DNA, the CDR3 is TGTGCCAGCAGCTCGGGACTAGACCAAGAGACCCAGTACTTC. This encodes CASSSGLDQETQYF.

The chain carries TRBV6-5 and TRBJ2-1, with 9 positions matching TRBD1. The germline gives CDR1 MNHEY, CDR2 SVGAGI. The trim removed 5 bases at V and 7 bases at J, leaving 9 bases unmatched. The CDR3 runs 15 residues. CDR3 sequence (DNA): TGTGCCAGCAGTCGTCCGGGACAGGGAGGGAATGAGCAGTTCTTC. Encoded protein: CASSRPGQGGNEQFF.

The chain has TRBV4-1 and TRBJ2-1; 11 bases align to TRBD2. The CDR3 contains 18 residues. Germline CDR1 and CDR2: MGHRA and YSYEKL. The trim removed 0 bases at V and 1 base at J, leaving 5 bases unmatched. This CDR3 reads CASSQDGRTSGSYNEQFF. CDR3 nucleotides: TGCGCCAGCAGCCAAGATGGCCGGACTAGCGGGTCCTACAATGAGCAGTTCTTC.

This sequence joins TRBV7-8 and TRBJ2-7; 7 positions agree with TRBD1. The germline CDR1 and CDR2 sequences are SGHVS and FQNEAQ. V trimming: 5 bases; J trimming: 5 bases; junction bases outside the gene matches: 15. The length of the CDR3 is 16 residues. The CDR3: CASSPRPGTAFHEQYF. The CDR3 nucleotides read TGTGCCAGCAGCCCCCGGCCGGGGACAGCTTTCCACGAGCAGTACTTC.

This sequence joins TRBV30 and TRBJ2-2, with TRBD2 identical over 8 bases. Trimming took 8 bases from V and 7 from J; bases not matched to a gene: 15. CDR1 is GTSNPN and CDR2 is SVGIG in the germline V gene (reference sequence). The CDR3 is 15 residues long. This CDR3 reads CAAQVAGGAIGELFF. In nucleotides, the CDR3 is TGTGCCGCCCAGGTGGCGGGAGGCGCAATCGGGGAGCTGTTTTTT.

The genes are TRBV30 and TRBJ2-3; D perhaps matches TRBD2 (5 bases). CDR3 length equals 15 residues. Germline-derived CDR1 and CDR2 are GTSNPN and SVGIG (reference sequence). Between the trimmed V and J ends, which lost 1 base and 0 bases, there was a span of 11 bases. The CDR3 DNA follows: TGTGCCTGGAGTGCAGCTAGCTCTAGCACAGATACGCAGTATTTT. Translating gives CAWSAASSSTDTQYF.

The rearrangement uses TRBV6-1 and TRBJ2-2; a possible D gene is TRBD2 (7 bases). The CDR3 is 13 residues long. CDR1 and CDR2 (germline): MNHNS, SASEGT. The V end was cut by 6 bases, the J end by 5 bases, with 10 bases between. DNA for the CDR3: TGTGCCAGCAGGGGAGGGGGAACCGGGGAGCTGTTTTTT. Amino acid sequence: CASRGGGTGELFF.

The rearrangement joins TRBV27 to TRBJ1-2; TRBD1 matches at 7 bases. Germline V gene data show CDR1 as MNHEY and CDR2 as SMNVEV (reference sequence). This CDR3 is 13 amino acids long. The V segment lost 6 bases and the J segment 4 bases; nucleotides outside the gene matches: 5. In DNA, the CDR3 is TGTGCCAGCAGGGGACAGATCTTCTATGGCTACACCTTC. This translates into CASRGQIFYGYTF.

J is TRBJ1-5 and V is TRBV7-2; D gene ambiguous. The V end was cut by 2 bases, the J end by 0 bases, with 14 bases between. The CDR3 runs 17 residues. In germline, CDR1 is SGHTA, CDR2 FQGNSA. Written as DNA, the CDR3 is TGTGCCAGCAGCTTACGGTTCATCTTTGATAGCAATCAGCCCCAGCATTTT. This encodes CASSLRFIFDSNQPQHF.

The chain employs TRBV7-9 and TRBJ1-2; no clear D gene. CDR3 length: 13 residues. Trimming stripped 5 bases from V and 5 bases from J, with 12 bases between. The germline V gene has CDR1 SEHNR and CDR2 FQNEAQ (reference sequence). The CDR3 is CASSAGLTYGYTF. The CDR3 nucleotides read TGTGCCAGCAGCGCGGGTCTTACTTATGGCTACACCTTC.

The chain carries TRBV5-1 and TRBJ2-5; 8 positions match TRBD2. Germline V gene lookup returns CDR1 SGHRS and CDR2 YFSETQ. There are 17 residues in the CDR3. Germline trimming cut 0 bases from V and 1 base from J; bases unmatched to any gene: 8. In DNA form, the CDR3 reads TGCGCCAGCAGCTTGGGAACGATAGCGGGAATCCAAGAGACCCAGTACTTC. Protein product: CASSLGTIAGIQETQYF.

CDR3 nucleotide sequence: TGTGCCAGCAGCTCGGACAGGGGCAATGAGCAGTTCTTC. It yields the protein CASSSDRGNEQFF. This chain uses TRBV7-9 with TRBJ2-1; 9 nucleotides match TRBD1. From germline, CDR1 is SEHNR and CDR2 FQNEAQ (reference sequence). The junction had 1 base not matched to a gene; V was cut back by 4 bases and J by 6 bases. This CDR3 region has 13 residues.

The chain recombines TRBV4-1 with TRBJ2-7; maybe TRBD2 (6 bases). The CDR3 is made up of 15 amino acids. Per germline, CDR1 MGHRA and CDR2 YSYEKL. The V gene lost 3 bases and the J gene lost 2 bases, with 14 bases spanning the gap. The CDR3 region has the DNA TGCGCCAGCAGCCACGGAGGGGACGGACCCTACGAGCAGTACTTC. Its protein is CASSHGGDGPYEQYF.

The chain recombines TRBV6-5 with TRBJ1-5, with D possibly being TRBD1 (5 bases). Trimming removed 5 bases from V and 3 bases from J, with 11 bases in between. The germline V gene has CDR1 MNHEY and CDR2 SVGAGI. There are 14 residues in the CDR3. The CDR3 DNA is TGTGCCAGCAGTATCCGGGACTCCAATCAGCCCCAGCATTTT. Translating it yields CASSIRDSNQPQHF.

This sequence joins TRBV19 and TRBJ1-2; tentatively, D is TRBD1 (6 bases). V was cut by 11 bases and J by 8 bases, with 18 bases left in between. Germline V lookup: CDR1 LNHDA, CDR2 SQIVND (reference sequence). The CDR3 is 12 residues long. The DNA of the CDR3 is TGTGCCTGTGGTCCGGACAGTGCAGGCTACACCTTC. It is translated as CACGPDSAGYTF.

The chain couples TRBV5-1 to TRBJ2-3; the match to TRBD2 covers 7 bases. CDR1 is SGHRS and CDR2 is YFSETQ in the germline V gene. Germline trimming cut 1 base from V and 1 base from J; bases unmatched to any gene: 9. The CDR3 sequence is 17 residues long. DNA for the CDR3: TGCGCCAGCAGCTTGCCATCGAGCGGGATCGGCACAGATACGCAGTATTTT. Protein product: CASSLPSSGIGTDTQYF.

The J gene is TRBJ2-5, the V gene TRBV18; TRBD2 matches at 8 bases. After removal of 5 bases from V and 3 bases from J, the junction contained 8 bases not matched to a gene. CDR3 size: 15 residues. Germline CDR1 reads KGHSH; CDR2 reads LQKENI. The CDR3 loop reads CASSIPHSGEETQYF. The CDR3 nucleotides read TGTGCCAGCTCAATTCCCCATAGCGGGGAAGAGACCCAGTACTTC.

The chain combines TRBV25-1 with TRBJ2-5; possibly TRBD1 for D (5 bases). The length of the CDR3 is 14 residues. CDR1 and CDR2 from the germline V gene are MGHDK and SYGVNS. V gave up 5 bases and J gave up 6 bases, with 16 bases separating them. The CDR3 nucleotides are TGTGCCAGCAGTTCTCAAGGGGATCTCAAGACCCAGTACTTC. Encoded protein: CASSSQGDLKTQYF.

This chain joins TRBV5-1 and TRBJ1-1; 10 positions match TRBD1. CDR3 length: 14 amino acids. The V gene's germline CDR1 is SGHRS and CDR2 YFSETQ. V trimming: 6 bases; J trimming: 6 bases; junction bases outside the gene matches: 8. CDR3 region: CASTPGQGGAEAFF. DNA of the CDR3: TGCGCCAGCACCCCAGGACAGGGGGGCGCTGAAGCTTTCTTT. The entire variable domain, with the rest obtained from reference TRBV5-1 and TRBJ1-1, is as follows: KAGVTQTPRYLIKTRGQQVTLSCSPISGHRSVSWYQQTPGQGLQFLFEYFSETQRNKGNFPGRFSGRQFSNSRSEMNVSTLELGDSALYLCASTPGQGGAEAFFGQGTRLTVV.

The gene calls are TRBV7-9 and TRBJ1-2, with D tentatively TRBD1 (6 bases). The ends were cut back, 0 bases at V and 3 bases at J, with 14 bases in the middle. CDR1 is SEHNR and CDR2 is FQNEAQ in the germline V gene (reference sequence). This CDR3 spans 16 amino acids. This chain's CDR3 is CASSLARQGSDYGYTF. In DNA, the CDR3 is TGTGCCAGCAGCTTAGCGCGGCAGGGGAGTGACTATGGCTACACCTTC.